This is a list of T cell receptor beta chains from one sample in a study of response to subunit inactivated influenza vaccine. MiXCR, applied by TCRdb to the RT-PCR reads, yields one record per CDR3 protein. The sample has around 750,000 distinct CDR3 sequences; roughly 20% are singletons. The material sequenced was PBMCs from blood, taken 4 to 6 days after vaccination. Receptor source: a man aged 50 to 60 who received an inactivated influenza vaccine. Each CDR3 is given with its conserved first and last residue. D genes are given only for firm matches. The listing skips clone size in some rows; elsewhere it reads once, few, many or a size class.

clone size: many; D gene: TRBD1; J gene: TRBJ2-5; V gene: TRBV5-1; CDR3 DNA: TGTGCCAGCAGCCCGGACAGGGCGGAGACCCAGTACTTC; CDR3 protein: CASSPDRAETQYF
clone size: .; D gene: TRBD2; J gene: TRBJ2-1; V gene: TRBV11-2; CDR3 DNA: TGTGCCAGCAGCGTCTCCCTAGCGGGGGGATACAATGAGCAGTTCTTC; CDR3 protein: CASSVSLAGGYNEQFF
clone size: few; D gene: TRBD1; J gene: TRBJ2-7; V gene: TRBV29-1; CDR3 DNA: TGCAGCGTGCTGAGGGGGGACAGGGGTTCCTACGAGCAGTACTTC; CDR3 protein: CSVLRGDRGSYEQYF
clone size: few; D gene: .; J gene: TRBJ2-2; V gene: TRBV4-3; CDR3 DNA: TGCGCCAGCAGCCAAGATCTGATGGGTAGGACCGGGGAGCTGTTTTTT; CDR3 protein: CASSQDLMGRTGELFF
clone size: few; D gene: .; J gene: TRBJ2-7; V gene: TRBV20-1; CDR3 DNA: TGCAGTGCAAAGAGCGGGTCCTACTCCTACGAGCAGTACTTC; CDR3 protein: CSAKSGSYSYEQYF
clone size: few; D gene: .; J gene: TRBJ2-2; V gene: TRBV7-3; CDR3 DNA: TGTGCCAGCAGCTTAAATGCAGGGGTCACCGGGGAGCTGTTTTTT; CDR3 protein: CASSLNAGVTGELFF
clone size: .; D gene: .; J gene: TRBJ2-7; V gene: TRBV20-1; CDR3 DNA: TGCAGTGCTAGAGGGGAAGGGACGGTCTCCTACGAGCAGTACTTC; CDR3 protein: CSARGEGTVSYEQYF
clone size: .; D gene: .; J gene: TRBJ2-1; V gene: TRBV27; CDR3 DNA: TGTGCCAGCAGTTTATCGGCAGGTCGCTCCTACAATGAGCAGTTCTTC; CDR3 protein: CASSLSAGRSYNEQFF
clone size: .; D gene: TRBD2; J gene: TRBJ2-7; V gene: TRBV20-1; CDR3 DNA: TGCAGTGCGGGCGGGACTAGCCTTATTTGGGAGCAGTACTTC; CDR3 protein: CSAGGTSLIWEQYF
clone size: few; D gene: .; J gene: TRBJ2-2; V gene: TRBV29-1; CDR3 DNA: TGCAGCGTTCCCCGGCCCACCGGGGAGCTGTTTTTT; CDR3 protein: CSVPRPTGELFF
clone size: .; D gene: .; J gene: TRBJ2-2; V gene: TRBV11-3; CDR3 DNA: TGTGCCAAGGGGCCCGGGGAGCTGTTTTTT; CDR3 protein: CAKGPGELFF
clone size: .; D gene: TRBD2; J gene: TRBJ2-3; V gene: TRBV9; CDR3 DNA: TGTGCCAGCAGCCCCATGATGGGGGGGAAGGCAGATACGCAGTATTTT; CDR3 protein: CASSPMMGGKADTQYF
clone size: .; D gene: .; J gene: TRBJ2-3; V gene: TRBV10-1; CDR3 DNA: TGCGCCAGCAGTGGGCTAGCCGGCACAGATACGCAGTATTTT; CDR3 protein: CASSGLAGTDTQYF
clone size: few; D gene: TRBD1; J gene: TRBJ2-7; V gene: TRBV13; CDR3 DNA: TGTGCCAGCAGCTTAGAAAGGCAGGGGGCGTCCTACGAGCAGTACTTC; CDR3 protein: CASSLERQGASYEQYF
clone size: few; D gene: .; J gene: TRBJ1-5; V gene: TRBV6-2/TRBV6-3; CDR3 DNA: TGTGCCAGCTGGTCCGGCCAAATTTATAGCAATCAGCCCCAGCATTTT; CDR3 protein: CASWSGQIYSNQPQHF
clone size: .; D gene: .; J gene: TRBJ2-3; V gene: TRBV27; CDR3 DNA: TGTGCCAGCAGTTTGAGCGCGGGGCCCGGAGTGACAGATACGCAGTATTTT; CDR3 protein: CASSLSAGPGVTDTQYF
clone size: few; D gene: .; J gene: TRBJ2-1; V gene: TRBV28; CDR3 DNA: TGTGCCAGCAGTCCCCCCCAATCCTACAATGAGCAGTTCTTC; CDR3 protein: CASSPPQSYNEQFF
clone size: few; D gene: .; J gene: TRBJ1-1; V gene: TRBV7-9; CDR3 DNA: TGTGCCAGCAGCTTAGTTAAATCCGGGAACACTGAAGCTTTCTTT; CDR3 protein: CASSLVKSGNTEAFF
clone size: .; D gene: TRBD1; J gene: TRBJ2-5; V gene: TRBV5-5; CDR3 DNA: TGTGCCAGCAGCTCCGGGACAGGTATTGAGGAGACCCAGTACTTC; CDR3 protein: CASSSGTGIEETQYF
clone size: few; D gene: .; J gene: TRBJ2-1; V gene: TRBV15; CDR3 DNA: TGTGCCACCAGCAGAGCCGGTCCCGCGGGGCAGTTCTTC; CDR3 protein: CATSRAGPAGQFF
clone size: few; D gene: .; J gene: TRBJ2-5; V gene: TRBV7-2; CDR3 DNA: TGTGCCAGCAGCTTAGGGACTACACAAGAGACCGAGTACTTC; CDR3 protein: CASSLGTTQETEYF
clone size: .; D gene: TRBD1; J gene: TRBJ1-1; V gene: TRBV12-3/TRBV12-4; CDR3 DNA: TGTGCCAGCAGGGACAGGGTGAACACTGAAGCTTTCTTT; CDR3 protein: CASRDRVNTEAFF
clone size: few; D gene: .; J gene: TRBJ2-4; V gene: TRBV6-2/TRBV6-3; CDR3 DNA: TGTGCCAGCAAAACAGAGCTAGCCAAAAACATTCAGTACTTC; CDR3 protein: CASKTELAKNIQYF
clone size: .; D gene: TRBD2; J gene: TRBJ2-3; V gene: TRBV12-3/TRBV12-4; CDR3 DNA: TGTGCCAGCAGTTTGACTAGCGGGGTTAGAGATACGCAGTATTTT; CDR3 protein: CASSLTSGVRDTQYF
clone size: few; D gene: TRBD2; J gene: TRBJ2-3; V gene: TRBV12-3/TRBV12-4; CDR3 DNA: TGTGCCAGCAGTCCGAGCGGGGGGGTTGTCGATACGCAGTATTTT; CDR3 protein: CASSPSGGVVDTQYF
clone size: .; D gene: .; J gene: TRBJ2-7; V gene: TRBV28; CDR3 DNA: TGTGCCAGCACTCCAAGCCCCCCTTTCGAGCAGTACTTC; CDR3 protein: CASTPSPPFEQYF
clone size: .; D gene: .; J gene: TRBJ1-5; V gene: TRBV11-2; CDR3 DNA: TGTGCCAGCAGCTTATCGGACGTTGGTAATAGCAATCAGCCCCAGCATTTT; CDR3 protein: CASSLSDVGNSNQPQHF
clone size: few; D gene: .; J gene: TRBJ1-3; V gene: TRBV18; CDR3 DNA: TGTGCCAGCTCACCTAAGGCAGACTCTGGAAACACCATATATTTT; CDR3 protein: CASSPKADSGNTIYF
clone size: .; D gene: .; J gene: TRBJ2-1; V gene: TRBV20-1; CDR3 DNA: TGCAGTGCTAGAGATTGGGGGGACCCCTACAATGAGCAGTTCTTC; CDR3 protein: CSARDWGDPYNEQFF
clone size: .; D gene: .; J gene: TRBJ1-1; V gene: TRBV5-1; CDR3 DNA: TGCGCCAGCACTCCACAGGGCGGGTTGGTGAACACTGAAGCTTTCTTT; CDR3 protein: CASTPQGGLVNTEAFF
clone size: .; D gene: TRBD1; J gene: TRBJ1-2; V gene: TRBV29-1; CDR3 DNA: TGCAGCGTTGAAGGCGGGACAGGGGTCGATGGCTACACCTTC; CDR3 protein: CSVEGGTGVDGYTF
clone size: .; D gene: .; J gene: TRBJ2-7; V gene: TRBV20-1; CDR3 DNA: TGCAGTGCTAGACCTTACCCAAATCAGGGGACCAGCTCCTACGAGCAGTACTTC; CDR3 protein: CSARPYPNQGTSSYEQYF
clone size: .; D gene: .; J gene: TRBJ2-1; V gene: TRBV5-1; CDR3 DNA: TGCGCCAGCAGCTTGGGGACGGGGGCGAGGTTGGACTCCTACAATGAGCAGTTCTTC; CDR3 protein: CASSLGTGARLDSYNEQFF
clone size: few; D gene: .; J gene: TRBJ1-6; V gene: TRBV27; CDR3 DNA: TGTGCCAGCAGTGCCGGGCCCAATTCACCCCTCCACTTT; CDR3 protein: CASSAGPNSPLHF
clone size: few; D gene: .; J gene: TRBJ2-5; V gene: TRBV24-1; CDR3 DNA: TGTGCCACCTCTTTCTTGATTCAAGAGACCCAGTACTTC; CDR3 protein: CATSFLIQETQYF
clone size: .; D gene: .; J gene: TRBJ2-5; V gene: TRBV30; CDR3 DNA: TGTGCCTGGAGGTGGGGCAGCGAGGAGACCCAGTACTTC; CDR3 protein: CAWRWGSEETQYF
clone size: .; D gene: .; J gene: TRBJ2-5; V gene: TRBV12-3/TRBV12-4; CDR3 DNA: TGTGCCAGCAGTTTTCGGCCAGCAGAAGAGACCCAGTACTTC; CDR3 protein: CASSFRPAEETQYF
clone size: .; D gene: TRBD1; J gene: TRBJ2-7; V gene: TRBV18; CDR3 DNA: TGTGCCAGCTCACCGACAGGGGGGGACAACGAGCAGTACTTC; CDR3 protein: CASSPTGGDNEQYF
clone size: many; D gene: .; J gene: TRBJ1-5; V gene: TRBV4-1; CDR3 DNA: TGCGCCAGCAGGGCACAGGGAAGGGGCCAGCCCCAGCATTTT; CDR3 protein: CASRAQGRGQPQHF
clone size: few; D gene: TRBD1; J gene: TRBJ2-7; V gene: TRBV11-2; CDR3 DNA: TGTGCCAGCAGCCCGACGGTCGGGACAGGGTTTTTCTCCTACGAGCAGTACTTC; CDR3 protein: CASSPTVGTGFFSYEQYF
clone size: once; D gene: TRBD1; J gene: TRBJ1-5; V gene: TRBV20-1; CDR3 DNA: TGCAGTGCCTCCACGCAGAGGACAGGGGATCAGCCCCAGCATTTT; CDR3 protein: CSASTQRTGDQPQHF
clone size: few; D gene: .; J gene: TRBJ1-4; V gene: TRBV20-1; CDR3 DNA: TGCAGTGCACGCCCAGGTTCCCGAGGTCTGTTTTTT; CDR3 protein: CSARPGSRGLFF
clone size: few; D gene: .; J gene: TRBJ1-2; V gene: TRBV6-5; CDR3 DNA: TGTGCCAGCAGTTACGACAGTCTCTATGGCTACACCTTC; CDR3 protein: CASSYDSLYGYTF
clone size: .; D gene: TRBD2; J gene: TRBJ2-4; V gene: TRBV12-3/TRBV12-4; CDR3 DNA: TGTGCCAGCAGTCCGGGACTAGAATCCCTAGCCAAAAACATTCAGTACTTC; CDR3 protein: CASSPGLESLAKNIQYF
clone size: few; D gene: .; J gene: TRBJ1-1; V gene: TRBV12-3/TRBV12-4; CDR3 DNA: TGTGCCAGCATGGGAGAATACACTGAAGCTTTCTTT; CDR3 protein: CASMGEYTEAFF